This paragraph reports one TCR beta chain. Its cognate antigen is unknown. CDR1 is MDHEN, CDR2 SYDVKM, per germline. The CDR3 runs to 14 residues. The study made its TRB cDNA libraries by 5' RACE, adding UMI labels. TCRdb re-called the 5' RACE reads, yielding one record per CDR3 amino acid sequence without DNA. The clone table shows approximately 47,000 distinct CDR3 sequences, with the ten largest holding 2.5%. The source of the sample is a study of CXCR3-negative and CXCR3-positive naive CD8 T cells. Findings and caveats of the study: The study found that naive CXCR3-negative and CXCR3-positive cells shared TRBV-TRBJ usage, while memory cells differed.

The source is a human donor in good health. Some clones in this sample may be carry-over from other donors' samples. Source material: naive CXCR3- CD8+ T cells from blood. Subset reported: CD45RO-CCR7+CD27+CD95- naive CD8+ T cells lacking CXCR3 (TNR3-). The chain links TRBV28 to TRBJ2-2. This CDR3 is CASHRGRNTGELFF.